This T cell receptor beta chain was recovered during a study of blood T cell repertoires in COVID-19. Study background: There were acute and convalescent COVID-19 samples, and they came from the United States, Italy and Spain.

This clone showed up just once. Only in-frame clones appear in the TCRdb table, and some are missing; sequencing was by immunoSEQ multiplex PCR. The sample carries 400,000 to 500,000 clones, 86% recorded once. The receptor was isolated from a woman in her twenties or thirties with active or convalescent COVID-19. Sequences were obtained from peripheral blood.

The CDR3 reads CSVEEGRLNTEAFF. Written as DNA, the CDR3 is TGCAGCGTTGAAGAGGGGCGGCTGAACACTGAAGCTTTCTTT. The gene calls are TRBV29-1 and TRBJ1-1; the D gene is possibly TRBD1 (5 bases). The CDR3 covers 14 residues. From germline, CDR1 is SQVTM and CDR2 ANQGSEA. V lost 0 bases and J lost 0, with 8 bases in between.